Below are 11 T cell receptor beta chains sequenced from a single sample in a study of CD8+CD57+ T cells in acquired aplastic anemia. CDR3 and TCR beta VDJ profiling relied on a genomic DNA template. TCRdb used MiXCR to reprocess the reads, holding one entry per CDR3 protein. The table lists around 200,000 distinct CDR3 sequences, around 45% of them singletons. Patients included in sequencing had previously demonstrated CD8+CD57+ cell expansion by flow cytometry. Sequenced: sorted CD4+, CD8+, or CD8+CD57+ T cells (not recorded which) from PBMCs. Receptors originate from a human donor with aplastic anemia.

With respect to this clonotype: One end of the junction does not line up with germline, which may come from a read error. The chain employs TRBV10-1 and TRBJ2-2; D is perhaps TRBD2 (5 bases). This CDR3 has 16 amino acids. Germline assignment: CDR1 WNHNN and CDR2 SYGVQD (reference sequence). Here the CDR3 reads CANSVLEGWHTGELFF. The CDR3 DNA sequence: TGCGCCAACAGTGTTTTAGAGGGTTGGCACACCGGGGAGCTGTTTTTT.

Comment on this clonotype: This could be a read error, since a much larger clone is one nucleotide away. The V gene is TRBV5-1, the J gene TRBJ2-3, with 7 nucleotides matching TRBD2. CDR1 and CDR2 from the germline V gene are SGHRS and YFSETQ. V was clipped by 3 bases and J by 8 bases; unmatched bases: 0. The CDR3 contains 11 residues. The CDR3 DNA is TGCGCCAGCAGCTGGGGGGGTACGCAGTATTTT. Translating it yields CASSWGGTQYF.

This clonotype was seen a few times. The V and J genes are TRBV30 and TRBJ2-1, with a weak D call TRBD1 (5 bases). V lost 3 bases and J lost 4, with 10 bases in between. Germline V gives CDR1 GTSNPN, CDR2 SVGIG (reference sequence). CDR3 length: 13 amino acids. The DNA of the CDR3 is TGTGCCTGGAGGCGACAGCCATACAATGAGCAGTTCTTC. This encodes CAWRRQPYNEQFF.

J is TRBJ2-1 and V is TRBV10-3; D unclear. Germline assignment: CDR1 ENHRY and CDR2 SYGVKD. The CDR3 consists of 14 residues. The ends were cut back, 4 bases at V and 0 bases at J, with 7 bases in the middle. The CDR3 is CAISGLSSYNEQFF. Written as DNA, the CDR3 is TGTGCCATCAGTGGACTCAGCTCCTACAATGAGCAGTTCTTC.

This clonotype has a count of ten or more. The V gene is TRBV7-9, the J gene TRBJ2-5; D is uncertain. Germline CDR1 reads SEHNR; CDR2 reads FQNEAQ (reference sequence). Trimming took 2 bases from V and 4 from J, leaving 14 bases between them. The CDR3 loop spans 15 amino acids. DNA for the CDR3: TGTGCCAGCAGCTTACTGGGGATTTTCGGAGAGACCCAGTACTTC. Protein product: CASSLLGIFGETQYF.

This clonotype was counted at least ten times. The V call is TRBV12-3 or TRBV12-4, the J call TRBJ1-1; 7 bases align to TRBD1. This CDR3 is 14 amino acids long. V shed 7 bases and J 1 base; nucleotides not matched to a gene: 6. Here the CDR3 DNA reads TGTGCCAGCACCCTGACAGGGCCGAACACTGAAGCTTTCTTT. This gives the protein CASTLTGPNTEAFF.

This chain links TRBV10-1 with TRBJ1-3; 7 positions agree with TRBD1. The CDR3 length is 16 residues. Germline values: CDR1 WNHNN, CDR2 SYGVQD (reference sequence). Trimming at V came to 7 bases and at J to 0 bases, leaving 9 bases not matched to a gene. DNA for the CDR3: TGCGCCAGCACCTCAAGGGGGCAGCCCTCTGGAAACACCATATATTTT. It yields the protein CASTSRGQPSGNTIYF.

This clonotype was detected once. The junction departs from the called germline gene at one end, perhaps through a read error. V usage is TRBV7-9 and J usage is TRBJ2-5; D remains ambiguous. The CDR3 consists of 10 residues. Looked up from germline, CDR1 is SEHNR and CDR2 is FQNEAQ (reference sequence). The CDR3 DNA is TGTACCAGCAGCTCGTCAGCCCAGTACTTC. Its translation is CTSSSSAQYF. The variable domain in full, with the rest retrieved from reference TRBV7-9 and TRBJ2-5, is DTGVSQNPRHKITKRGQNVTFRCDPISEHNRLYWYRQTLGQGPEFLTYFQNEAQLEKSRLLSDRFSAERPKGSFSTLEIQRTEQGDSAMYLCTSSSSAQYFGPGTRLLVL.

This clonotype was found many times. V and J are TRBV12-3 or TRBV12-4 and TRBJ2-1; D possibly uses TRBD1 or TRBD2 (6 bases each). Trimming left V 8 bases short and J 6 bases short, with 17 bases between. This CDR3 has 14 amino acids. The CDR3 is CASGGSGGPNEQFF. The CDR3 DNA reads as TGTGCCAGCGGGGGGTCTGGGGGCCCCAATGAGCAGTTCTTC.

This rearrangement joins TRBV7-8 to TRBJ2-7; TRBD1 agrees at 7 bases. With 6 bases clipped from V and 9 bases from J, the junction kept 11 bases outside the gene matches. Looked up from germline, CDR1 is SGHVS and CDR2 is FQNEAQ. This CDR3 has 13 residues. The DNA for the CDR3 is TGTGCCAGCAGAGAGGGGGCTTTCTCGGGGCAGTACTTC. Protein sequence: CASREGAFSGQYF.

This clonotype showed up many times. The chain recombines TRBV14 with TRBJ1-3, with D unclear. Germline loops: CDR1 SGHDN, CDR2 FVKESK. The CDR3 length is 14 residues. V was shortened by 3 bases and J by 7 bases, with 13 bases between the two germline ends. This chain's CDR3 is CASSQGPIGNTIYF. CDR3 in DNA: TGTGCCAGCAGCCAGGGCCCCATCGGGAACACCATATATTTT.